This paragraph covers one T cell receptor (beta chain) sequence. Its antigen remains unknown. The treatment here: approximately 18 received Ad26.COV2.S at low or high dose, single or two shots; 5 received placebo; per-sample allocation not given. Day 63 after the first injection of vaccine or placebo was the sampling time. Aged 18-55 years, donor was enrolled in Boston at some point between 2019 and 2021. Built on an Ad26 vector, the vaccine expressed Wuhan-strain SARS-CoV-2 spike. This sample is part of a study of Ad26.COV2.S vaccination and SARS-CoV-2 variants. Study in general: Once, or twice with 56 days between doses, Ad26.COV2.S was given intramuscularly.

Germline lookup yields CDR1 MDHEN and CDR2 SYDVKM. The V and J ends lost 4 bases and 5 bases respectively, with 15 bases between them. The CDR3 sequence is 15 residues long. General observations from the study: Greater spike-specific TCR breadth was seen in vaccine recipients than in placebo recipients.

Profiling relied on immunoSEQ multiplex PCR, and the TCRdb table lists in-frame clones only, not all of them. This repertoire shows roughly 460,000 clones, 80% to 90% found once; its top ten account for 1.7%. The sample here was peripheral blood, taken in a trial of Ad26.COV2.S vaccine versus placebo. The TCR comes from a person aged 18 to 59 who received the Ad26.COV2.S COVID-19 vaccine or a placebo. The chain links TRBV28 to TRBJ2-1, with D possibly matching TRBD2 (6 bases). CDR3 DNA sequence: TGTGCCAGCAGTTCCCCCCGGGGGATAGACAATGAGCAGTTCTTC. Residues: CASSSPRGIDNEQFF.